Listed below are T cell receptor beta chains from one sample, sequenced in a study of blood T cell repertoires in COVID-19. Method: immunoSEQ multiplex PCR; TCRdb's copy keeps in-frame clones and lacks some. The table shows some 20,000 clones, with about 87% occurring only once. Sequencing input: peripheral blood. The receptors come from a human donor in a cohort sampled during active COVID-19. The donor label of this sample is uncertain. CDR3s include the opening cysteine and the closing phenylalanine or tryptophan. A D gene is named only where the DNA matches it firmly.

v_gene	j_gene	d_gene	CDR3aa	CDR3nt
TRBV15	TRBJ1-1	NA	CATSPESGGTEAFF	TGTGCCACCAGCCCGGAGAGCGGGGGAACTGAAGCTTTCTTT
TRBV5-1	TRBJ1-1	TRBD1	CASSSVGTGEAFF	TGCGCCAGCAGCTCGGTAGGGACAGGAGAAGCTTTCTTT
TRBV18	TRBJ2-5	TRBD1	CASSPLGTGPQETQYF	TGTGCCAGCTCCCCCCTCGGGACAGGGCCCCAAGAGACCCAGTACTTC
TRBV6-2/TRBV6-3	TRBJ2-4	TRBD2	CASSNNPFEGGLAKNIQYF	TGTGCCAGCAGTAACAATCCGTTTGAGGGAGGGCTGGCCAAAAACATTCAGTACTTC
TRBV19	TRBJ2-1	NA	CASSSVQGQFF	TGTGCCAGTAGTAGCGTACAGGGGCAGTTCTTC
TRBV30	TRBJ1-6	TRBD1	CAWKDRGLQRYNSPLHF	TGTGCCTGGAAGGACAGGGGATTACAGAGGTATAATTCACCCCTCCACTTT
TRBV18	TRBJ2-7	NA	CASSESFGYEQYF	TGTGCCAGCTCAGAGTCCTTTGGTTACGAGCAGTACTTC
TRBV5-8	TRBJ1-4	NA	CASSLDGEKLFF	TGTGCCAGCAGCTTGGACGGTGAAAAACTGTTTTTT
TRBV7-9	TRBJ1-4	TRBD1	CASSAPGTGDEKLFF	TGTGCCAGCAGCGCCCCCGGGACAGGGGATGAAAAACTGTTTTTT
TRBV7-9	TRBJ2-1	TRBD2	CASSGIAGLTEQFF	TGTGCCAGCAGCGGCATAGCGGGCCTTACTGAGCAGTTCTTC
TRBV6-5	TRBJ1-2	TRBD1	CASKGQGTGDYGYTF	TGTGCCAGCAAGGGCCAAGGGACAGGGGACTATGGCTACACCTTC
TRBV10-3	TRBJ2-1	TRBD2	CAISESNGRAGNEQFF	TGTGCCATCAGTGAGTCGAACGGGAGGGCGGGCAATGAGCAGTTCTTC
TRBV5-1	TRBJ1-2	NA	CASRFGGAVYGYTF	TGCGCCAGCAGGTTCGGGGGGGCTGTTTATGGCTACACCTTC
TRBV3-1/TRBV3-2	TRBJ1-3	TRBD1	CASGGTGGAGGNTIYF	TGTGCCAGCGGCGGGACAGGGGGCGCAGGTGGAAACACCATATATTTT
TRBV5-6	TRBJ2-2	NA	CASSLASNTGELFF	TGTGCCAGCAGCTTGGCCTCGAACACCGGGGAGCTGTTTTTT
TRBV2	TRBJ1-5	NA	CASKWRTPNQPQHF	TGTGCCAGCAAGTGGCGGACACCTAATCAGCCCCAGCATTTT